These T cell receptor beta chains were read from a single sample in a study of shared clonotypes between healthy human individuals. Assay: immunoSEQ multiplex PCR; the TCRdb copy retains only in-frame clones and omits some. Here the sample spans some 900,000 clones, about 80% being singletons. The sequencing input was memory CD4+ T cells sorted from blood. These TCRs come from a man between 18 and 35 years old in good health. The CDR3 runs from the conserved cysteine through the conserved F or W. Each record gives: clone size, V gene, J gene, D gene, CDR3 DNA, CDR3 protein. The D gene is left open where the match is weak. Expanded clones are given a class, and other clones once, few, many or no size at all.

size: -; V: TRBV14; J: TRBJ1-4; D: -; DNA: TGTGCCAGCAGTGTCCGGCTTGGGAATGAAAAACTGTTTTTT; CDR3: CASSVRLGNEKLFF
size: -; V: TRBV18; J: TRBJ1-4; D: -; DNA: TGTGCCAGCTCGCCGGCCGGGACCCATAATGAAAAACTGTTTTTT; CDR3: CASSPAGTHNEKLFF
size: -; V: TRBV19; J: TRBJ1-1; D: TRBD1; DNA: TGTGCCAGTAGTACATCGTACGACAGGGCGATTGCTTTCTTT; CDR3: CASSTSYDRAIAFF
size: -; V: TRBV9; J: TRBJ2-1; D: -; DNA: TGTGCCAGCAGCGTAGGGGTAGAAACGTCCCATGAGCAGTTCTTC; CDR3: CASSVGVETSHEQFF
size: once; V: TRBV6-1; J: TRBJ1-1; D: -; DNA: TGTGCCAGCAGCACACTGGGTACCACTGAAGCTTTCTTT; CDR3: CASSTLGTTEAFF
size: -; V: TRBV7-2; J: TRBJ2-2; D: -; DNA: TGTGCCAGCAGCCCATTGGGGAGCTCCGGGGAGCTGTTTTTT; CDR3: CASSPLGSSGELFF
size: once; V: TRBV7-8; J: TRBJ2-3; D: -; DNA: TGTGCCAGCAGCTTAGGCGCTAGCAGGGGTGCAGGGGATACGCAGTATTTT; CDR3: CASSLGASRGAGDTQYF
size: once; V: TRBV6-1; J: TRBJ2-3; D: -; DNA: TGTGCCAGCAGTCCAGGACCTATTTTTACGCAGTATTTT; CDR3: CASSPGPIFTQYF
size: -; V: TRBV7-9; J: TRBJ2-3; D: -; DNA: TGTGCCAGCAGCTTAGCTCCAGATACGCAGTATTTT; CDR3: CASSLAPDTQYF
size: -; V: TRBV5-6; J: TRBJ2-5; D: -; DNA: TGTGCCAGCAGACGCGGCCTCCAAGAGACCCAGTACTTC; CDR3: CASRRGLQETQYF
size: -; V: TRBV5-6; J: TRBJ2-5; D: -; DNA: TGTGCCAGCAGCAGGGACTTTACGGACGGGGAGACCCAGTACTTC; CDR3: CASSRDFTDGETQYF
size: few; V: TRBV30; J: TRBJ2-5; D: -; DNA: TGTGCCTGGAGCGGGGGTCTCCAAGAGACCCAGTACTTC; CDR3: CAWSGGLQETQYF